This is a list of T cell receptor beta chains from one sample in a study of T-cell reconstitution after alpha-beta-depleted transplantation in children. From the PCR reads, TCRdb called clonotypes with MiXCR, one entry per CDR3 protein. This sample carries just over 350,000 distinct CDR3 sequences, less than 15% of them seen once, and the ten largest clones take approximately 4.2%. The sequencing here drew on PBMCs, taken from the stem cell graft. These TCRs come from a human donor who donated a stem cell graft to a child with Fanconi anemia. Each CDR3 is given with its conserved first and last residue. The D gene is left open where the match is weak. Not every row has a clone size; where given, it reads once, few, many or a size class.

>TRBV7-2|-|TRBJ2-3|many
TGTGCCAGCAGCAAATGGCCCACCAGCGGGACGCAGTATTTT
CASSKWPTSGTQYF
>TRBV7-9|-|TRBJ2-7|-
TGTGCCAGCAGCGCCAACCAAGATGGCCACGAGCAGTACTTC
CASSANQDGHEQYF
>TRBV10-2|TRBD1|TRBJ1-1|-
TGCGCCAGCAGTGAGGGGACAGGTTGGGGCACTGAAGCTTTCTTT
CASSEGTGWGTEAFF
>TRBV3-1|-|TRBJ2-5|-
TGTGCCAGCAGCCTAGGAGCGGCAGAGACCCAGTACTTC
CASSLGAAETQYF
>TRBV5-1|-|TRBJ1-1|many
TGCGCCAGCAGCTGGGGGTCGGGGACTGGGAACACTGAAGCTTTCTTT
CASSWGSGTGNTEAFF
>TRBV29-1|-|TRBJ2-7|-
TGCAGCGTTGAACAGGGACCCTACGAGCAGTACTTC
CSVEQGPYEQYF
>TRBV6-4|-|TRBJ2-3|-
TGTGCCAGCAGTGAGGGTGATGGCACAGATACGCAGTATTTT
CASSEGDGTDTQYF
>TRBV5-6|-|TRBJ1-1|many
TGTGCCAGCAGCTTGACAGCAGGGATCACTGAAGCTTTCTTT
CASSLTAGITEAFF
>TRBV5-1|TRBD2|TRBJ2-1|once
TGCGCCAGCAGCTTGGGGAGCGGGGTCATGGGAAATGAGCAGTTCTTC
CASSLGSGVMGNEQFF
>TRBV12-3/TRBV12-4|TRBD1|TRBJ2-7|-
TGTGCCAGCAGCTTGGACAGGTTCCGCGAGCAGTACTTC
CASSLDRFREQYF
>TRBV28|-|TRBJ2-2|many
TGTGCCAGCAGTCCCCCCCTTTCGGGCACCGGGGAGCTGTTTTTT
CASSPPLSGTGELFF
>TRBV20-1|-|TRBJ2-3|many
TGCAGTCCCCAGGCCCAGACCAGCACAGATACGCAGTATTTT
CSPQAQTSTDTQYF
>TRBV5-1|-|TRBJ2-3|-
TGCGCCAGCAGGTGGGGTGAGGGACCATATACGCAGTATTTT
CASRWGEGPYTQYF
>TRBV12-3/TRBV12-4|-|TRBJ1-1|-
TGTGCCAGCAGTCCGCGGGGGCAGAGTGTAATCACTGAAGCTTTCTTT
CASSPRGQSVITEAFF
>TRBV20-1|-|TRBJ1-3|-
TGCAGTGCTAGTCGGCAGGTCGTAAACACCATATATTTT
CSASRQVVNTIYF
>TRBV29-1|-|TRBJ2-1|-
TGCAGCGTTGGGGCCAATGAGCAGTTCTTC
CSVGANEQFF
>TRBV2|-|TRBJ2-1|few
TGTGCCAGCACCCTGAGCAGGGGTCAAGGGGGGAATGAGCAGTTCTTC
CASTLSRGQGGNEQFF
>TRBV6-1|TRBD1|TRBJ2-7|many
TGTGCCAGCAGCTTGGACAGGGCTAGCGAGCAGTACTTC
CASSLDRASEQYF
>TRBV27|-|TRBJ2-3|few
TGTGCCAGCAGTTTATGGGCAGTCACAGATACGCAGTATTTT
CASSLWAVTDTQYF
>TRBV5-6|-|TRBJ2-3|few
TGTGCCAGCAGCTTGGCAATGGGGGCCGGAGATACGCAGTATTTT
CASSLAMGAGDTQYF
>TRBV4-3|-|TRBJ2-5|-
TGCGCCAGCAGCCAAGATGCCTCAGGGTTAAAGACCCAGTACTTC
CASSQDASGLKTQYF
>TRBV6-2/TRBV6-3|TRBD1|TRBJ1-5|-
TGTGCCAGCAGACCTCCAGGGGGACGCAATCAGCCCCAGCATTTT
CASRPPGGRNQPQHF
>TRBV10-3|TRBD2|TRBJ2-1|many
TGTGCCATCAGTGCTGGGACTAGCGGGGGGTCCTACAATGAGCAGTTCTTC
CAISAGTSGGSYNEQFF
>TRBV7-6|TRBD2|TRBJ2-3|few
TGTGCCAGCAGCTCGCCTAGTAGCGGGGATACGCAGTATTTT
CASSSPSSGDTQYF
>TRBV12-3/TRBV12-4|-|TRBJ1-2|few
TGTGCCAGCAGCCTCGAGCCGGGCAGAAACTATGGCTACACCTTC
CASSLEPGRNYGYTF
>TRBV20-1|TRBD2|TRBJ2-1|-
TGCAGTGCTACTAGCGGGGGGACCTACAATGAGCAGTTCTTC
CSATSGGTYNEQFF
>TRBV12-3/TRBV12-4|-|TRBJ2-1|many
TGTGCCAGTACGGGGTCCTACAATGAGCAGTTCTTC
CASTGSYNEQFF
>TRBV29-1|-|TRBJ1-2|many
TGCAGCGCCTCGGACAACTATGGCTACACCTTC
CSASDNYGYTF
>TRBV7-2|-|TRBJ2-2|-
TGTGCCAGCAGAATAAGGGGGACCGGGGAGCTGTTTTTT
CASRIRGTGELFF
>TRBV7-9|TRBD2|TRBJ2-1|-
TGTGCCAGCAGCCAAACGACTAGCGATAATGGAGGGCAGTTCTTC
CASSQTTSDNGGQFF
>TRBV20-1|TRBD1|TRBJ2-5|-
TGCAGTGCTACCCGGACAGGCAACAGGGAGACCCAGTACTTC
CSATRTGNRETQYF
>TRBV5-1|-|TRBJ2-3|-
TGCGCCAGCGCACGGCCCGGAGAAGATACGCAGTATTTT
CASARPGEDTQYF
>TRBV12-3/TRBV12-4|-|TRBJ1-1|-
TGTGCCAGCAGTTTTCCCCCGGGGCGCGGGGGCACTGAAGCTTTCTTT
CASSFPPGRGGTEAFF
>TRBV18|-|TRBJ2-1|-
TGTGCCAGCTCACCAAAGGCCTACAATGAGCAGTTCTTC
CASSPKAYNEQFF
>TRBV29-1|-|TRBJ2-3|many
TGCAGCGTTGAAATTGACGCGCTAGATACGCAGTATTTT
CSVEIDALDTQYF